A single sample gave rise to the 13 T cell receptor beta chains below, sequenced in a study of T cell changes during pregnancy in multiple sclerosis. Profiled with immunoSEQ multiplex PCR; TCRdb holds only in-frame clones, not every one. This table has 69,000 or so clones, more than 75% appearing once. Here the sequenced sample was peripheral blood, taken in the third trimester of pregnancy. The receptors come from a female donor with multiple sclerosis, enrolled in a pregnancy study.

This clone was detected once. The V and J genes are TRBV5-4 and TRBJ2-1; 10 bases are shared with TRBD1. Germline V CDR1 and CDR2: SGHNT, YYREEE (reference sequence). The CDR3 has 15 residues. V was clipped by 4 bases and J by 7 bases; unmatched bases: 8. CDR3 sequence reads: CASSPRQGARNEQFF. DNA for the CDR3: TGTGCCAGCAGCCCTAGACAGGGGGCGCGGAATGAGCAGTTCTTC.

The chain carries TRBV15 and TRBJ2-7; D possibly corresponds to TRBD1 (5 bases). V was cut by 0 bases and J by 1 base, with 13 bases left in between. The CDR3 totals 16 residues. Per the germline V gene, CDR1 is LNHNV and CDR2 is YYDKDF (reference sequence). CDR3 sequence: CATSRDPGHRSYEQYF. The CDR3 DNA is TGTGCCACCAGCAGAGACCCAGGACACCGATCCTACGAGCAGTACTTC.

The J gene is TRBJ2-3, the V gene TRBV28, with D hard to call. The CDR3 loop spans 15 amino acids. Germline CDR1 reads MDHEN; CDR2 reads SYDVKM. Trimming cost V 7 bases and J 1 base, with 15 bases left between them. The CDR3 bases are TGTGCCAGCACCCCACTTGCGCTGGGCACAGATACGCAGTATTTT. Amino acid sequence: CASTPLALGTDTQYF. The whole variable domain, filled in from reference TRBV28 and TRBJ2-3, reads DVKVTQSSRYLVKRTGEKVFLECVQDMDHENMFWYRQDPGLGLRLIYFSYDVKMKEKGDIPEGYSVSREKKERFSLILESASTNQTSMYLCASTPLALGTDTQYFGPGTRLTVL.

Here the CDR3 DNA reads TGTGCCAGCAGGGCATCTGGACAGGGTGGCTACACCTTC. Translated: CASRASGQGGYTF. The V and J genes are TRBV6-5 and TRBJ1-2, with 8 positions matching TRBD1. The CDR3 is made up of 13 amino acids. Losses at the gene ends were 6 bases for V and 7 bases for J; bases not matched to a gene: 7. CDR1 MNHEY and CDR2 SVGAGI come from the germline V gene.

The rearrangement joins TRBV7-6 to TRBJ2-1; 8 nucleotides line up with TRBD2. Germline V gives CDR1 SGHVS, CDR2 FNYEAQ. V trimming: 4 bases; J trimming: 2 bases; junction bases outside the gene matches: 10. The CDR3 length is 17 residues. The CDR3 nucleotides read TGTGCCAGCAGCTCTCGGGAGCGGGGGTCGGCCTACAATGAGCAGTTCTTC. This gives the protein CASSSRERGSAYNEQFF.

The rearrangement joins TRBV5-4 to TRBJ2-7; 7 bases line up with TRBD1. V lost 4 bases to trimming and J lost 5 bases; unmatched junction nucleotides: 12. The CDR3 is 15 amino acids. CDR1 is SGHNT, CDR2 YYREEE, per germline (reference sequence). This CDR3 is CASSPRGIPANEQYF. CDR3 bases: TGTGCCAGCAGCCCCAGGGGGATCCCGGCTAACGAGCAGTACTTC.

The chain uses TRBV12-5 and TRBJ1-1; D may be TRBD1 (5 bases). The ends were cut back, 6 bases at V and 4 bases at J, with 15 bases in the middle. Germline assignment: CDR1 LGHNT and CDR2 FRNRAP. This CDR3 contains 14 residues. The CDR3 DNA reads TGTGCTAGTGGCCTCCGGGGCGGGGGCACTGAAGCTTTCTTT. Its protein is CASGLRGGGTEAFF.

This clone was recorded only once. This sequence joins TRBV11-1 and TRBJ1-2; D might be TRBD1 (6 bases). The CDR3 loop spans 13 amino acids. Germline lookup yields CDR1 SGHAT and CDR2 FQDESV (reference sequence). Trimming pared 1 base from V and 4 bases from J, leaving 7 bases between. The CDR3 nucleotides read TGTGCCAGCAGCTTAGACAGGGCCTATGGCTACACCTTC. This encodes CASSLDRAYGYTF.

V is TRBV23-1 and J is TRBJ1-4; TRBD1 matches at 7 bases. TRBV23-1 is an ORF for which the function is uncertain. The CDR3 is 17 amino acids. V gave up 11 bases and J gave up 5 bases; unmatched junction bases: 20. The chain's CDR3 is CAALPLGGGGENEKLFF. The CDR3 region has the DNA TGCGCCGCGCTGCCCCTAGGGGGCGGCGGGGAAAATGAAAAACTGTTTTTT.

The chain is built from TRBV7-3 and TRBJ2-1; 10 bases map to TRBD2. With V trimmed by 6 bases and J by 7 bases, 9 bases remained unmatched. Germline V lookup: CDR1 SGHTA, CDR2 FQGTGA. The CDR3 length is 15 residues. The CDR3 nucleotides read TGTGCCAGCAGGACCCTGGGGACTAGCGAGAATGAGCAGTTCTTC. It is translated as CASRTLGTSENEQFF.

DNA of the CDR3: TGTGCCAGCAGTTTCACAGCCCACTATGGCTACACCTTC. Protein: CASSFTAHYGYTF. The chain is built from TRBV27 and TRBJ1-2; D gene uncertain. Germline values: CDR1 MNHEY, CDR2 SMNVEV (reference sequence). V was shortened by 3 bases and J by 3 bases, with 8 bases between the two germline ends. The CDR3 contains 13 residues.

The chain carries TRBV7-2 and TRBJ1-2; TRBD1 is a possible D gene (6 bases). V lost 5 bases to trimming and J lost 8 bases, with 15 bases between them. The CDR3 has 13 amino acids. Germline loops: CDR1 SGHTA, CDR2 FQGNSA. The chain's CDR3 is CASSLYRAEGYTF. The CDR3 DNA is TGTGCCAGCAGCCTCTACAGGGCTGAAGGCTACACCTTC. Full variable domain (rest looked up from reference TRBV7-2 and TRBJ1-2): GAGVSQSPSNKVTEKGKDVELRCDPISGHTALYWYRQSLGQGLEFLIYFQGNSAPDKSGLPSDRFSAERTGGSVSTLTIQRTQQEDSAVYLCASSLYRAEGYTFGSGTRLTVV.

This rearrangement joins TRBV2 to TRBJ1-2, with 10 bases that match TRBD1. Germline V gives CDR1 SNHLY, CDR2 FYNNEI. Unmatched junction bases numbered 5, after V lost 7 bases and J lost 3 bases. CDR3 length equals 14 residues. The CDR3 region is CASIGQGVDYGYTF. For the CDR3, the DNA is TGTGCCAGCATCGGACAGGGGGTTGACTATGGCTACACCTTC.